This TCR beta chain emerged from a study of T cell responses to AZD1222 COVID-19 vaccine. Across the whole study: Timing groups of about 4 and about 12 weeks for second doses were pooled.

Findings and limits, study-wide: Across the whole spike, CD4 TCRs peaked at regions 160-218 and 743-854.

As for this clone: Its cognate antigen is unknown.

Repertoires were generated with immunoSEQ multiplex PCR, while TCRdb's copy carries only in-frame clones and drops some. This table has 140,000 to 150,000 clones, around 85% appearing once. The sequencing used peripheral blood, collected on day 0 of AZD1222 vaccination. The TCR was taken from an adult in good health.

CDR3 in DNA: TGTGCCAGCAGTACGACACCTAACTATGGCTACACCTTC. Translation: CASSTTPNYGYTF. The V gene is TRBV27, the J gene TRBJ1-2; the D is unclear. The CDR3 is 13 amino acids. V was shortened by 5 bases and J by 0 bases, with 7 bases between the two germline ends. Germline V gene lookup returns CDR1 MNHEY and CDR2 SMNVEV (reference sequence).